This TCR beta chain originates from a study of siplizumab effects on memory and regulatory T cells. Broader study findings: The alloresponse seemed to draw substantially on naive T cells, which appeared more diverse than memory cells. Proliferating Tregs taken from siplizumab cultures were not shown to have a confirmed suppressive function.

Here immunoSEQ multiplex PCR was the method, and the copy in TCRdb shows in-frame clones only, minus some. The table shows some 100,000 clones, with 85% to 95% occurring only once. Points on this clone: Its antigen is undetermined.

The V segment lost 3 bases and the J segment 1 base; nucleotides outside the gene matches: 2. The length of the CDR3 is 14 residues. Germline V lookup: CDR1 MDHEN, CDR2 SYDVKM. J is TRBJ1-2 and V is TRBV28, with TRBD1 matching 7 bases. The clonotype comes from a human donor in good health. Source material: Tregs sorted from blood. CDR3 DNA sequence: TGTGCCAGCAGTTTTGGGACAGTTAACTATGGCTACACCTTC. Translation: CASSFGTVNYGYTF.